This entry lists 26 T cell receptor beta chains sequenced from one sample in a study of graft-versus-host responses after intestinal transplantation. These receptors' antigens are unknown. The repertoire was sequenced with immunoSEQ multiplex PCR; TCRdb's copy has only in-frame clones and lacks some. This sample has about 120,000 clones, with 90% found just once. The sample was unstimulated CD4+ T cells sorted from spleen or lymph node cells, taken before intestinal transplant. These receptors all stem from a human donor who received an intestinal transplant.

The J gene is TRBJ2-2, the V gene TRBV21-1; the DNA was not compared with TRBD2, the D call given in the table. TRBV21-1 is labeled a pseudogene. The CDR3 spans 17 residues. CDR3 amino acids: CASSKKSGSGRVRELFF. CDR3 coding DNA: TGTGCCAGCAGCAAAAAGTCGGGTAGCGGGAGGGTCCGGGAGCTGTTTTTT.

Notes on this clone: This sample also contains other DNA sequences that code for the same CDR3. The chain is built from TRBV15 and TRBJ2-7; D is undetermined. V lost 0 bases, J lost 7 bases, and 10 bases lay in between. CDR1 is LNHNV and CDR2 is YYDKDF in the germline V gene (reference sequence). CDR3 length: 13 residues. CDR3 sequence: CATSRDLAGEQYF. CDR3 sequence (DNA): TGTGCCACCAGCAGAGATCTTGCCGGGGAGCAGTACTTC.

V is TRBV25-1 and J is TRBJ1-4, with TRBD1 identical over 11 bases. Germline lookup yields CDR1 MGHDK and CDR2 SYGVNS. The CDR3 loop spans 17 amino acids. V trimming: 4 bases; J trimming: 0 bases; junction bases outside the gene matches: 4. CDR3 nucleotides: TGTGCCAGCAGTGTACCGGGACAGGGGGCAACTAATGAAAAACTGTTTTTT. The encoded protein is CASSVPGQGATNEKLFF.

This chain connects TRBV11-2 to TRBJ1-4, with D tentatively TRBD1 (6 bases). Germline V gene sequence: CDR1 SGHAT, CDR2 FQNNGV. Trimming left V 5 bases short and J 5 bases short, with 12 bases between. The CDR3 has 14 amino acids. This CDR3 reads CASSADRRNEKLFF. The CDR3 coding sequence is TGTGCCAGCAGCGCAGACAGGAGAAATGAAAAACTGTTTTTT.

The sample holds a few counts of this clone. V and J are TRBV7-9 and TRBJ1-2; TRBD1 agrees at 9 bases. Trimming removed 5 bases from V and 8 bases from J; junction bases left unmatched: 15. The CDR3 runs 16 residues. Germline-derived CDR1 and CDR2 are SEHNR and FQNEAQ (reference sequence). As DNA, the CDR3 is TGTGCCAGCAGCCAAGGGGGGACAGGGTCCTCTTTGGGCTACACCTTC. Translated: CASSQGGTGSSLGYTF.

The chain couples TRBV7-2 to TRBJ1-2; D is perhaps TRBD1 (5 bases). With 5 bases removed from V and 2 bases from J, the gap between germline ends came to 15 bases. This CDR3 is built from 15 residues. Germline loops: CDR1 SGHTA, CDR2 FQGNSA. This chain's CDR3 is CASSPYRLPNYGYTF. The DNA for the CDR3 is TGTGCCAGCAGCCCCTACAGGCTTCCCAACTATGGCTACACCTTC.

The chain recombines TRBV6-1 with TRBJ1-3; TRBD1 matches 7 bases. The CDR3 has 14 amino acids. Germline CDR1 MNHNS, CDR2 SASEGT. With 6 bases clipped from V and 2 bases from J, the junction kept 4 bases outside the gene matches. CDR3 amino acids: CASSSDRAGNTIYF. The CDR3 DNA reads as TGTGCCAGCAGCTCAGACAGGGCTGGAAACACCATATATTTT.

The J gene is TRBJ1-5, the V gene TRBV10-2; 10 bases are shared with TRBD1. The CDR3 covers 17 residues. Per the germline V gene, CDR1 is WSHSY and CDR2 is SAAADI. The V segment lost 3 bases and the J segment 3 bases; nucleotides outside the gene matches: 8. The CDR3 region is CASSDRDRGLINQPQHF. CDR3 DNA: TGCGCCAGCAGTGATCGTGACAGGGGGCTAATCAATCAGCCCCAGCATTTT.

This chain joins TRBV18 and TRBJ2-2, with 8 bases identical to TRBD1. From germline, CDR1 is KGHSH and CDR2 LQKENI. The length of the CDR3 is 18 residues. V gave up 3 bases and J gave up 0 bases; unmatched junction bases: 9. CDR3: CASSPQGAILANTGELFF. CDR3 sequence (DNA): TGTGCCAGCTCACCCCAGGGGGCGATTCTCGCGAACACCGGGGAGCTGTTTTTT.

In its sample, this clone was seen once. The chain combines TRBV18 with TRBJ2-7; D may be TRBD1 (5 bases). Trimming took off 3 bases at V and 3 bases at J, with 15 bases between the two ends. Germline V gene data show CDR1 as KGHSH and CDR2 as LQKENI. The CDR3 extends over 15 amino acids. The CDR3 protein is CASSPPRGQLYEQYF. The CDR3 nucleotides are TGTGCCAGCTCACCGCCAAGGGGTCAGCTCTACGAGCAGTACTTC.

V and J are TRBV19 and TRBJ1-6; D remains ambiguous. V was shortened by 0 bases and J by 9 bases, with 12 bases between the two germline ends. Germline-derived CDR1 and CDR2 are LNHDA and SQIVND (reference sequence). The CDR3 is 15 amino acids. The CDR3 DNA sequence: TGTGCCAGTAGTATAGATCTGTCCGTCCTTTCACCCCTCCACTTT. Its protein product is CASSIDLSVLSPLHF.

This clone was seen more than once but under ten times. The chain is built from TRBV5-1 and TRBJ1-3, with D perhaps TRBD1 (6 bases). Germline CDR1 and CDR2: SGHRS and YFSETQ. This CDR3 has 12 residues. With 4 bases removed from V and 8 bases from J, the gap between germline ends came to 10 bases. The CDR3 region is CASSPNRDTIYF. CDR3 DNA sequence: TGCGCCAGCAGCCCTAACAGGGACACCATATATTTT. The full variable domain, completed using reference TRBV5-1 and TRBJ1-3, is KAGVTQTPRYLIKTRGQQVTLSCSPISGHRSVSWYQQTPGQGLQFLFEYFSETQRNKGNFPGRFSGRQFSNSRSEMNVSTLELGDSALYLCASSPNRDTIYFGEGSWLTVV.

V gene TRBV19 combines with J gene TRBJ2-3; possible D gene TRBD1, 7 bases. Germline CDR1 reads LNHDA; CDR2 reads SQIVND (reference sequence). The CDR3 contains 14 residues. V lost 7 bases and J 2 bases, leaving 13 bases between the germline ends. In nucleotides, the CDR3 is TGTGCCAGTATCTCCAGGGGGGACACAGATACGCAGTATTTT. Translated: CASISRGDTDTQYF.

The gene calls are TRBV2 and TRBJ1-4; 9 nucleotides match TRBD1. Per germline, CDR1 SNHLY and CDR2 FYNNEI. With 5 bases clipped from V and 8 bases from J, the junction kept 6 bases outside the gene matches. CDR3 size: 14 residues. CDR3 nucleotides: TGTGCCAGCAGTCGTACAGGGGGCGCGGAAAAACTGTTTTTT. Amino acid sequence: CASSRTGGAEKLFF. The full variable domain, rest sourced from reference TRBV2 and TRBJ1-4, is EPEVTQTPSHQVTQMGQEVILRCVPISNHLYFYWYRQILGQKVEFLVSFYNNEISEKSEIFDDQFSVERPDGSNFTLKIRSTKLEDSAMYFCASSRTGGAEKLFFGSGTQLSVL.

The chain links TRBV6-6 to TRBJ2-1, with TRBD2 matching over 7 bases. Trimming at V came to 5 bases and at J to 1 base, leaving 8 bases not matched to a gene. Germline CDR1 is MNHNY and CDR2 is SVGAGI (reference sequence). The CDR3 runs 16 residues. The CDR3: CASSGRREWSYNEQFF. Here the CDR3 DNA reads TGTGCCAGCAGTGGGAGGCGGGAGTGGTCCTACAATGAGCAGTTCTTC.

The chain recombines TRBV11-3 with TRBJ2-3; 14 positions agree with TRBD2. Per germline, CDR1 SGHNT and CDR2 YENEEA. The CDR3 covers 16 residues. J gave up 5 bases and V 4 bases, and 5 bases lay outside the gene matches. The CDR3 DNA reads TGTGCCAGCAGCTCGGGACTAGCGGGAGACGTAGATACGCAGTATTTT. The encoded protein is CASSSGLAGDVDTQYF.

The genes are TRBV7-9 and TRBJ1-4; no definite D call. Trimming left V 2 bases short and J 4 bases short, with 8 bases between. Germline-derived CDR1 and CDR2 are SEHNR and FQNEAQ (reference sequence). This CDR3 is built from 14 residues. The CDR3 nucleotides are TGTGCCAGCAGCTTATCGGAGTATAATGAAAAACTGTTTTTT. This gives the protein CASSLSEYNEKLFF.

This chain connects TRBV10-1 to TRBJ2-3; 7 nucleotides match TRBD1. This CDR3 spans 13 amino acids. J gave up 3 bases and V 6 bases, and 3 bases lay outside the gene matches. The germline V gene encodes CDR1 WNHNN and CDR2 SYGVQD (reference sequence). CDR3 region: CASRKGATDTQYF. The CDR3 DNA reads TGCGCCAGCAGGAAGGGGGCAACAGATACGCAGTATTTT.

CDR3 bases: TGTGCCAGCAGCTTAGGGCAGGGGGCCTATGGCTACACCTTC. It encodes CASSLGQGAYGYTF. This chain joins TRBV11-2 and TRBJ1-2, with TRBD1 matching 8 bases. Losses at the gene ends were 1 base for V and 4 bases for J; bases not matched to a gene: 2. From germline, CDR1 is SGHAT and CDR2 FQNNGV. The CDR3 loop spans 14 amino acids.

This rearrangement joins TRBV14 to TRBJ2-7; the D gene is possibly TRBD2 (7 bases). Per the germline V gene, CDR1 is SGHDN and CDR2 is FVKESK. V was clipped by 4 bases and J by 4 bases, with 14 bases between them. This CDR3 spans 14 amino acids. CDR3 nucleotide sequence: TGTGCCAGCAGCCTAGGGGGGGCATGGTACGAGCAGTACTTC. Its protein product is CASSLGGAWYEQYF.

The chain joins TRBV5-3 to TRBJ1-2; D is uncertain. TRBV5-3 belongs to the ORF category, with a function that is uncertain. This CDR3 spans 13 amino acids. Deletions cut 2 bases from V and 9 bases from J, with 14 bases between. This CDR3 is CARSFPGAGSYTF. Written as DNA, the CDR3 is TGTGCCAGAAGCTTCCCGGGAGCCGGAAGCTACACCTTC.

The J gene is TRBJ1-1, the V gene TRBV5-4; D perhaps matches TRBD1 (5 bases). The V gene lost 6 bases and the J gene lost 3 bases, with 15 bases spanning the gap. The CDR3 is 14 residues long. CDR1 SGHNT and CDR2 YYREEE come from the germline V gene (reference sequence). The DNA of the CDR3 is TGTGCCAGCACCCCGATGGGCAGGGACACTGAAGCTTTCTTT. Translating gives CASTPMGRDTEAFF.

There are a few counts of this clone. V is TRBV7-6 and J is TRBJ2-5, with D maybe TRBD1 (6 bases). The germline V gene encodes CDR1 SGHVS and CDR2 FNYEAQ. V lost 5 bases to trimming and J lost 5 bases, with 9 bases between them. The CDR3 totals 12 residues. CDR3 in amino acids: CASSQGLETQYF. Written as DNA, the CDR3 is TGTGCCAGCAGCCAGGGGTTGGAGACCCAGTACTTC.

The rearrangement links TRBV10-1 to TRBJ2-2; D might be TRBD1 (5 bases). The CDR3 extends over 14 amino acids. CDR1 WNHNN and CDR2 SYGVQD come from the germline V gene (reference sequence). The germline V and J ends were trimmed by 6 bases and 1 base, with 9 bases remaining between them. In DNA form, the CDR3 reads TGCGCCAGCAGACTCGGACAGAACACCGGGGAGCTGTTTTTT. As protein: CASRLGQNTGELFF.

The J gene is TRBJ1-5, the V gene TRBV7-8, with D unclear. The CDR3 contains 14 residues. With 3 bases removed from V and 2 bases from J, the gap between germline ends came to 8 bases. Germline V gives CDR1 SGHVS, CDR2 FQNEAQ. The CDR3 here is CASSFYQGNQPQHF. The CDR3 DNA reads as TGTGCCAGCAGCTTTTACCAGGGCAATCAGCCCCAGCATTTT.

The chain uses TRBV5-1 and TRBJ2-1, with D possibly TRBD2 on 6 matching bases. Trimming removed 0 bases from V and 1 base from J, with 8 bases in between. CDR1 is SGHRS and CDR2 is YFSETQ in the germline V gene. The CDR3 length is 15 residues. The CDR3 DNA follows: TGCGCCAGCAGCTTGGTAGCGGAGTCCTACAATGAGCAGTTCTTC. This sequence encodes CASSLVAESYNEQFF.